This T cell receptor (beta chain) appears in the sequencing data of a study of cytomegalovirus exposure and HLA in healthy donors. Study-wide background: Findings of an earlier analysis included some 110 million unique TCR beta sequences from 200 million or so T cells. Study-level points and caveats: Reportedly, fewer N-insertions than the approximately 690-donor mean appeared in an Asian-associated ancestry cluster in a later analysis.

Primers for the PCR totalled 60 Vbeta and 13 Jbeta. Profiling relied on immunoSEQ multiplex PCR, and the TCRdb table lists in-frame clones only, not all of them. The sample shows approximately 110,000 clones, roughly 78% of them seen only once. On this clone itself: Its antigen is not identified.

This TCR was recovered from a woman in her forties in good health and CMV-seronegative. Sequenced input: PBMCs.

The CDR3 here is CASSLPREADTQYF. DNA of the CDR3: TGTGCCAGCAGCTTGCCCAGGGAAGCAGATACGCAGTATTTT. The V call is TRBV7-2, the J call TRBJ2-3, with D perhaps matching TRBD1 (5 bases). The CDR3 length is 14 residues. From germline, CDR1 is SGHTA and CDR2 FQGNSA. V was trimmed by 3 bases and J by 4 bases, leaving 11 bases between them.